The 28 T cell receptor beta chains below come from one sample, sequenced in a study of shared clonotypes between healthy human individuals. Repertoires were generated with immunoSEQ multiplex PCR, while TCRdb's copy carries only in-frame clones and drops some. Of 1,400,000 or so clones in the sample, less than 99% are singletons; the top ten hold 0.36%. The specimen sequenced was naive CD4+ T cells sorted from blood. Subset: CD45RA+ positively selected. The receptors derive from a man aged 25 to 45 in good health.

The CDR3 nucleotides are TGTGCCAGCAGCTTGGGCCTGCCAGGGACTAGTCAGCTTCTCTATGAGCAGTTCTTC. Protein sequence: CASSLGLPGTSQLLYEQFF. V and J are TRBV5-4 and TRBJ2-1, with 8 bases aligning to TRBD2. Germline-derived CDR1 and CDR2 are SGHNT and YYREEE (reference sequence). This CDR3 is 19 amino acids long. With V trimmed by 0 bases and J by 8 bases, 19 bases remained unmatched.

CDR3 sequence (DNA): TGTGCCAGCAGGGGAGGGAACACCGGGGAGCTGTTTTTT. Translation: CASRGGNTGELFF. This chain connects TRBV7-3 to TRBJ2-2; D possibly corresponds to TRBD2 (6 bases). V lost 6 bases and J lost 1, with 6 bases in between. Looked up from germline, CDR1 is SGHTA and CDR2 is FQGTGA. This CDR3 is 13 amino acids long.

The J gene is TRBJ2-7, the V gene TRBV4-3, with D possibly being TRBD1 (6 bases). The ends were cut back, 2 bases at V and 4 bases at J, with 9 bases in the middle. CDR1 and CDR2 from the germline V gene are LGHNA and YSLEER. The CDR3 spans 13 residues. The CDR3 reads CASSQTDSYEQYF. The CDR3 DNA reads as TGCGCCAGCAGCCAAACGGACAGTTACGAGCAGTACTTC.

This chain uses TRBV7-9 with TRBJ1-1; 8 bases align to TRBD1. The CDR3 totals 18 residues. Germline V gives CDR1 SEHNR, CDR2 FQNEAQ (reference sequence). Trimming at V came to 6 bases and at J to 2 bases, leaving 17 bases not matched to a gene. The CDR3 spells CASRAHLGAGGFNTEAFF. CDR3 coding DNA: TGTGCCAGCAGAGCACACCTCGGGGCAGGGGGCTTTAACACTGAAGCTTTCTTT.

The chain employs TRBV11-2 and TRBJ2-5, with a weak D call TRBD1 (6 bases). Germline V gives CDR1 SGHAT, CDR2 FQNNGV. V was trimmed by 5 bases and J by 3 bases, leaving 13 bases between them. The CDR3 is 14 residues long. The chain's CDR3 is CASSRTNREETQYF. The CDR3 DNA is TGTGCCAGCAGCCGAACGAACAGGGAAGAGACCCAGTACTTC. Based on the CDR3 plus reference TRBV11-2 and TRBJ2-5, the full variable domain is EAGVAQSPRYKIIEKRQSVAFWCNPISGHATLYWYQQILGQGPKLLIQFQNNGVVDDSQLPKDRFSAERLKGVDSTLKIQPAKLEDSAVYLCASSRTNREETQYFGPGTRLLVL.

The gene calls are TRBV5-4 and TRBJ2-3; no firm D call. This CDR3 has 14 amino acids. Trimming shortened V by 0 bases and J by 3 bases, and 8 bases separated the two germline ends. Per the germline V gene, CDR1 is SGHNT and CDR2 is YYREEE (reference sequence). The CDR3 spells CASSLVPFTDTQYF. DNA of the CDR3: TGTGCCAGCAGCTTGGTTCCCTTTACAGATACGCAGTATTTT.

The chain employs TRBV7-3 and TRBJ2-7; 7 bases are shared with TRBD1. With 4 bases clipped from V and 2 bases from J, the junction kept 5 bases outside the gene matches. This CDR3 contains 14 residues. Germline V lookup: CDR1 SGHTA, CDR2 FQGTGA. The DNA for the CDR3 is TGTGCCAGCAGCTCCTGGACAGGACCCTACGAGCAGTACTTC. Translating it yields CASSSWTGPYEQYF.

The chain links TRBV5-1 to TRBJ2-7, with D unclear. CDR1 and CDR2 (germline): SGHRS, YFSETQ. This CDR3 has 16 amino acids. Trimming removed 4 bases at V and 2 bases at J, with 19 bases between. The CDR3 is CASSPLEPNIAYEQYF. The CDR3 DNA reads as TGCGCCAGCAGCCCATTAGAACCCAATATCGCCTACGAGCAGTACTTC.

Here the CDR3 reads CASSSSPGYNYGYTF. CDR3 DNA sequence: TGTGCCAGCAGCTCTAGTCCGGGATATAACTATGGCTACACCTTC. The V and J genes are TRBV7-6 and TRBJ1-2; D ambiguous. Germline V CDR1 and CDR2: SGHVS, FNYEAQ. V lost 4 bases and J lost 1, with 13 bases in between. This CDR3 is built from 15 residues.

This clone came up once. This chain connects TRBV7-9 to TRBJ2-7; 8 nucleotides line up with TRBD2. This CDR3 spans 16 amino acids. CDR1 and CDR2 from the germline V gene are SEHNR and FQNEAQ (reference sequence). V shed 3 bases and J 0 bases; nucleotides not matched to a gene: 7. The DNA for the CDR3 is TGTGCCAGCAGCTTTATCGGGGGGGCATCCTCCTACGAGCAGTACTTC. Residues: CASSFIGGASSYEQYF. Drawing the rest from reference TRBV7-9 and TRBJ2-7, the complete variable domain is DTGVSQNPRHKITKRGQNVTFRCDPISEHNRLYWYRQTLGQGPEFLTYFQNEAQLEKSRLLSDRFSAERPKGSFSTLEIQRTEQGDSAMYLCASSFIGGASSYEQYFGPGTRLTVT.

This sequence joins TRBV5-1 and TRBJ2-5; 7 positions agree with TRBD2. V shed 4 bases, J shed 2 bases, and the junction held 5 bases outside the gene matches. Germline lookup yields CDR1 SGHRS and CDR2 YFSETQ. There are 14 residues in the CDR3. DNA of the CDR3: TGCGCCAGCAGCGAACCGGGACTACAAGAGACCCAGTACTTC. This translates into CASSEPGLQETQYF.

The chain recombines TRBV6-6 with TRBJ1-1, with D possibly matching TRBD1 (6 bases). Germline CDR1 is MNHNY and CDR2 is SVGAGI (reference sequence). This CDR3 is 14 amino acids long. Trimming left V 6 bases short and J 7 bases short, with 18 bases between. In DNA, the CDR3 is TGTGCCAGCAGCCTTCAAACAGGGAGTGGTGAAGCTTTCTTT. Protein: CASSLQTGSGEAFF.

Details on this clone: Other DNA sequences in the sample encode the same CDR3. The chain joins TRBV18 to TRBJ1-1, with a possible D match to TRBD1 (6 bases). Trimming cost V 4 bases and J 0 bases, with 9 bases left between them. This CDR3 spans 14 amino acids. CDR1 and CDR2 (germline): KGHSH, LQKENI. The CDR3 bases are TGTGCCAGCTCACGACAGGACTTGAACACTGAAGCTTTCTTT. As protein: CASSRQDLNTEAFF.

V gene TRBV7-2 combines with J gene TRBJ1-2; D possibly corresponds to TRBD1 (6 bases). Trimming pared 5 bases from V and 3 bases from J, leaving 16 bases between. The V gene's germline CDR1 is SGHTA and CDR2 FQGNSA. The CDR3 contains 15 residues. The CDR3 reads CASSKQAGVHYGYTF. The CDR3 nucleotides are TGTGCCAGCAGCAAACAAGCAGGGGTCCACTATGGCTACACCTTC.

The chain combines TRBV16 with TRBJ2-1, with D perhaps TRBD1 (6 bases). V lost 3 bases, J lost 6 bases, and 15 bases lay in between. The V gene's germline CDR1 is KGHSY and CDR2 FQNENV. The CDR3 consists of 15 residues. The DNA for the CDR3 is TGTGCCAGCAGCCACCGACAGGCGTTAGGCAATGAGCAGTTCTTC. This translates into CASSHRQALGNEQFF.

The V call is TRBV30, the J call TRBJ2-5; D is unclear. Germline CDR1 is GTSNPN and CDR2 is SVGIG (reference sequence). The ends were cut back, 0 bases at V and 0 bases at J, with 5 bases in the middle. The CDR3 runs 13 residues. The CDR3 loop reads CAWSVMYQETQYF. For the CDR3, the DNA is TGTGCCTGGAGTGTAATGTACCAAGAGACCCAGTACTTC.

V usage is TRBV5-1 and J usage is TRBJ2-2; 8 nucleotides line up with TRBD1. Losses at the gene ends were 3 bases for V and 2 bases for J; bases not matched to a gene: 15. CDR1 is SGHRS, CDR2 YFSETQ, per germline. CDR3 size: 19 residues. CDR3 region: CASSYTTLQTGDNTGELFF. The CDR3 nucleotides are TGCGCCAGCAGCTACACAACCTTACAGACAGGGGATAACACCGGGGAGCTGTTTTTT.

This chain uses TRBV6-1 with TRBJ1-1, with D hard to call. The CDR3 is 15 residues long. V shed 2 bases and J shed 4 bases, with 14 bases lying between them. Germline V gives CDR1 MNHNS, CDR2 SASEGT. The CDR3 spells CASSETAFVGTEAFF. In nucleotides, the CDR3 is TGTGCCAGCAGTGAAACAGCCTTTGTGGGCACTGAAGCTTTCTTT.

The rearrangement joins TRBV7-2 to TRBJ2-7; possibly TRBD1 for D (5 bases). CDR1 and CDR2 (germline): SGHTA, FQGNSA. Trimming left V 1 base short and J 2 bases short, with 12 bases between. The CDR3 has 15 amino acids. The CDR3 region has the DNA TGTGCCAGCAGCTTAGGCCCGACAGCGACCTACGAGCAGTACTTC. It is translated as CASSLGPTATYEQYF.

The chain links TRBV5-6 to TRBJ2-7, with 9 bases aligning to TRBD1. This CDR3 is 16 amino acids long. CDR1 is SGHDT and CDR2 is YYEEEE in the germline V gene. Trimming took 4 bases from V and 5 from J; bases not matched to a gene: 13. Here the CDR3 DNA reads TGTGCCAGCAGCCCCCGATGGGGACAGGGAGACGACGAGCAGTACTTC. Its protein is CASSPRWGQGDDEQYF.

The V gene is TRBV19, the J gene TRBJ2-4, with D maybe TRBD1 (6 bases). Germline values: CDR1 LNHDA, CDR2 SQIVND (reference sequence). V was cut by 5 bases and J by 1 base, with 9 bases left in between. This CDR3 contains 14 residues. The CDR3 spells CASSSQGAKNIQYF. CDR3 bases: TGTGCCAGTAGTTCCCAGGGGGCCAAAAACATTCAGTACTTC.

A word on this clone: This same CDR3 is encoded by further DNA sequences in the sample. For the CDR3, the DNA is TGTGCCAGCTCACTAAGGGACGGATCCTACGAGCAGTACTTC. Amino acids: CASSLRDGSYEQYF. V and J are TRBV18 and TRBJ2-7, with D possibly being TRBD1 or TRBD2 (5 bases each). Trimming removed 4 bases at V and 1 base at J, with 11 bases between. The CDR3 extends over 14 amino acids. CDR1 is KGHSH and CDR2 is LQKENI in the germline V gene.

V usage is TRBV5-4 and J usage is TRBJ2-6, with unresolved D. Trimming removed 4 bases from V and 2 bases from J, with 13 bases in between. There are 16 residues in the CDR3. Germline CDR1 and CDR2: SGHNT and YYREEE (reference sequence). CDR3 loop: CASSRDRDAGANVLTF. The CDR3 DNA sequence: TGTGCCAGCAGCCGTGACCGCGACGCTGGGGCCAACGTCCTGACTTTC.

The CDR3 is CASSFRPEGLMFF. The CDR3 DNA reads as TGTGCCAGCAGCTTCAGACCCGAGGGGCTGATGTTTTTT. This chain uses TRBV5-4 with TRBJ1-4; possibly TRBD1 for D (5 bases). Trimming removed 2 bases at V and 15 bases at J, with 17 bases between. CDR3 length equals 13 residues. Germline CDR1 and CDR2: SGHNT and YYREEE (reference sequence).

The chain has TRBV27 and TRBJ2-7, with TRBD1 identical over 9 bases. The CDR3 extends over 16 amino acids. CDR1 is MNHEY and CDR2 is SMNVEV in the germline V gene (reference sequence). V lost 2 bases and J lost 3; bases outside the gene matches: 8. In DNA form, the CDR3 reads TGTGCCAGCAGTTTACAGCCCGGGACAGGGTTCTACGAGCAGTACTTC. Its translation: CASSLQPGTGFYEQYF.

The J gene is TRBJ2-3, the V gene TRBV19; D unresolved. Trimming took 6 bases from V and 1 from J, leaving 17 bases between them. The CDR3 contains 16 residues. Germline loops: CDR1 LNHDA, CDR2 SQIVND (reference sequence). The CDR3 is CASSRVDFPGTDTQYF. Written as DNA, the CDR3 is TGTGCCAGTAGCCGAGTGGATTTCCCAGGCACAGATACGCAGTATTTT. The full variable domain, its missing parts supplied by reference TRBV19 and TRBJ2-3, is DGGITQSPKYLFRKEGQNVTLSCEQNLNHDAMYWYRQDPGQGLRLIYYSQIVNDFQKGDIAEGYSVSREKKESFPLTVTSAQKNPTAFYLCASSRVDFPGTDTQYFGPGTRLTVL.

A single count supports this clone. CDR3 protein: CAGTRGVSGVTEAFF. The CDR3 DNA reads as TGTGCCGGAACCCGGGGGGTTTCTGGGGTCACTGAAGCTTTCTTT. The chain has TRBV5-4 and TRBJ1-1, with D possibly being TRBD1 (5 bases). The CDR3 is 15 amino acids. Trimming pared 10 bases from V and 4 bases from J, leaving 23 bases between. CDR1 SGHNT and CDR2 YYREEE come from the germline V gene (reference sequence).

CDR3 in amino acids: CASSFGSHLGYNEQFF. The CDR3 DNA reads as TGTGCCAGCAGTTTTGGAAGCCACTTGGGCTACAATGAGCAGTTCTTC. The chain carries TRBV28 and TRBJ2-1; no clear D gene. V dropped 3 bases and J dropped 3 bases, with 15 bases sitting between them. Germline lookup yields CDR1 MDHEN and CDR2 SYDVKM. The CDR3 runs 16 residues.